The T cell receptor (beta chain) under discussion was sequenced for a study of blood T cell repertoires in COVID-19. Repertoires were generated with immunoSEQ multiplex PCR, while TCRdb's copy carries only in-frame clones and drops some. The table records a few hundred thousand clones, 82% of them present only once. J was trimmed by 5 bases and V by 5 bases; bases with no gene match: 10. The CDR3 contains 15 residues. Per germline, CDR1 MNHEY and CDR2 SVGAGI. This clonotype was sampled from a woman aged 70-85 years with COVID-19, enrolled during active disease. Sequenced sample: peripheral blood. The chain has TRBV6-5 and TRBJ2-7; 9 bases align to TRBD1. DNA for the CDR3: TGTGCCAGCAGTCCTGCCCGGGACAGGGTAAACGAGCAGTACTTC. Protein sequence: CASSPARDRVNEQYF.